Presented here are 8 T cell receptor beta chains from one specimen sequenced in a study of T cells in tumors after PD-1 blockade. The data were produced by immunoSEQ multiplex PCR, yet TCRdb's version contains in-frame clones alone and is incomplete. The data show 20,000 to 25,000 clones, about three quarters seen once. The specimen was PBMCs, collected before anti-PD-1 treatment. These TCRs come from a human donor with basal cell carcinoma.

The rearrangement links TRBV30 to TRBJ2-1, with 9 positions matching TRBD2. The V gene end was trimmed by 2 bases and the J gene end by 10 bases; junction bases not matched to a gene: 9. CDR1 GTSNPN and CDR2 SVGIG come from the germline V gene (reference sequence). This CDR3 contains 14 residues. CDR3: CAWSLRGRASEQFF. The CDR3 coding sequence is TGTGCCTGGAGTTTGCGCGGGAGGGCCTCCGAGCAGTTCTTC.

The chain uses TRBV28 and TRBJ2-7; a weak D match, TRBD1 (5 bases). V was clipped by 4 bases and J by 0 bases, with 19 bases between them. CDR3 length: 17 amino acids. CDR1 and CDR2 from the germline V gene are MDHEN and SYDVKM. This CDR3 is CASSSVHRPPYSYEQYF. In nucleotides, the CDR3 is TGTGCCAGCAGTTCAGTCCACAGGCCCCCGTACTCCTACGAGCAGTACTTC.

The chain links TRBV20-1 to TRBJ1-1, with D possibly being TRBD1 (5 bases). Germline CDR1 is DFQATT and CDR2 is SNEGSKA (reference sequence). V was cut by 5 bases and J by 4 bases, with 8 bases left in between. The CDR3 extends over 11 amino acids. Written as DNA, the CDR3 is TGCAGTGCTTCAGGGTTCACTGAAGCTTTCTTT. It translates to CSASGFTEAFF.

J is TRBJ1-1 and V is TRBV4-1; D gene ambiguous. The germline V gene encodes CDR1 MGHRA and CDR2 YSYEKL. Trimming shortened V by 4 bases and J by 4 bases, and 10 bases separated the two germline ends. This CDR3 has 13 amino acids. In nucleotides, the CDR3 is TGCGCCAGCAGCCGAGGCGGCACCACTGAAGCTTTCTTT. Protein: CASSRGGTTEAFF.

The chain couples TRBV2 to TRBJ1-2; no definite D call. Trimming took off 5 bases at V and 3 bases at J, with 13 bases between the two ends. This CDR3 has 14 amino acids. Germline loops: CDR1 SNHLY, CDR2 FYNNEI. Written as DNA, the CDR3 is TGTGCCAGCAGTCGAGGGATTTCAGACTATGGCTACACCTTC. The encoded protein is CASSRGISDYGYTF. Full variable domain (outside the CDR3, taken from reference TRBV2 and TRBJ1-2): EPEVTQTPSHQVTQMGQEVILRCVPISNHLYFYWYRQILGQKVEFLVSFYNNEISEKSEIFDDQFSVERPDGSNFTLKIRSTKLEDSAMYFCASSRGISDYGYTFGSGTRLTVV.

J is TRBJ2-5 and V is TRBV9; tentative D call: TRBD1 (6 bases). V gave up 0 bases and J gave up 2 bases, with 11 bases separating them. The germline CDR1 and CDR2 sequences are SGDLS and YYNGEE. The CDR3 consists of 15 residues. CDR3 sequence reads: CASSVDDRSQETQYF. The CDR3 coding sequence is TGTGCCAGCAGCGTAGATGACAGGTCGCAAGAGACCCAGTACTTC.

CDR3 loop: CASSRDGGASAFF. The CDR3 region has the DNA TGTGCCAGCAGCCGGGATGGGGGGGCTTCGGCTTTCTTT. The chain is built from TRBV5-6 and TRBJ1-1; possibly TRBD1 for D (6 bases). Per the germline V gene, CDR1 is SGHDT and CDR2 is YYEEEE. The CDR3 has 13 residues. Trimming took off 4 bases at V and 11 bases at J, with 18 bases between the two ends. Full variable domain (missing parts from reference TRBV5-6 and TRBJ1-1): DAGVTQSPTHLIKTRGQQVTLRCSPKSGHDTVSWYQQALGQGPQFIFQYYEEEERQRGNFPDRFSGHQFPNYSSELNVNALLLGDSALYLCASSRDGGASAFFGQGTRLTVV.

In DNA, the CDR3 is TGTGCCACCAGTCGACTAGCGGACCCAAACACCGGGGAGCTGTTTTTT. It is translated as CATSRLADPNTGELFF. The chain recombines TRBV24-1 with TRBJ2-2, with 9 bases lining up with TRBD2. CDR1 is KGHDR and CDR2 is SFDVKD in the germline V gene. The CDR3 is 16 amino acids. V lost 6 bases and J lost 2; bases outside the gene matches: 6.